Below, one T cell receptor (beta chain) is given with its context. The antigen is not known. The data are from a study of Ad26.COV2.S vaccination and SARS-CoV-2 variants. Study as a whole: Trial arm assignment for the donor was COV1001 Ad26.COV2.S.

Study-wide results and caveats: Possibly, TCR breadth and depth analyses underestimated total T cell responses.

Treatment here: 19 received Ad26.COV2.S at low or high dose, single or two shots; roughly five received placebo; per-sample allocation not given. Samples analyzed were those drawn on day 63 after the first vaccine or placebo injection. Based in Boston, the donor was an adult of 18-55 years. The germline V gene has CDR1 SGHTA and CDR2 FQGTGA. This CDR3 contains 15 residues. V gave up 5 bases and J gave up 4 bases; unmatched junction bases: 7. Sequencing used immunoSEQ multiplex PCR; TCRdb keeps in-frame clones, though not all of them. The sample records about 350,000 clones, approximately 90% being singletons.

The source material was peripheral blood, sampled in a trial of Ad26.COV2.S vaccine versus placebo. This clonotype was sampled from a person aged 18-60 years who received the Ad26.COV2.S COVID-19 vaccine or a placebo. This chain connects TRBV7-3 to TRBJ1-3; 8 bases line up with TRBD1. The CDR3 sequence: CASSRTGPRGNTIYF. As DNA, the CDR3 is TGTGCCAGCAGCCGGACAGGGCCGCGGGGAAACACCATATATTTT.